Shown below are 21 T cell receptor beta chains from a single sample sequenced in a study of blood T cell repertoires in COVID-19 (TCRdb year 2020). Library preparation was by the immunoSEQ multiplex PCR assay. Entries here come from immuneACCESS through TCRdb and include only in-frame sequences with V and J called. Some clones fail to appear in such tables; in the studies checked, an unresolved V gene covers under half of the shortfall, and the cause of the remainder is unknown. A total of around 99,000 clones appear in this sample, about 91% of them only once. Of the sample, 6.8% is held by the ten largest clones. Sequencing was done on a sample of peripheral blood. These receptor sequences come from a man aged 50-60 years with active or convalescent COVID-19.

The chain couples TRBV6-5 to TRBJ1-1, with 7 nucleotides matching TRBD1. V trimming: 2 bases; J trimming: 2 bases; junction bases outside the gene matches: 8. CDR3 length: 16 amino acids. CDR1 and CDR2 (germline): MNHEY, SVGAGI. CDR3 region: CASSYNHRGGNTEAFF. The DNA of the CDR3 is TGTGCCAGCAGTTACAACCACAGGGGAGGTAACACTGAAGCTTTCTTT.

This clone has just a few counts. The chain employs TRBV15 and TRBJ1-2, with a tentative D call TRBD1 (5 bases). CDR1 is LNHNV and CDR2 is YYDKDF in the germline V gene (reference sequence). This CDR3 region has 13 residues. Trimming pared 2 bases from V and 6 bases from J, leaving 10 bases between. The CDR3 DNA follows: TGTGCCACCAGCAGACGGGGGGGAAATGGCTACACCTTC. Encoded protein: CATSRRGGNGYTF.

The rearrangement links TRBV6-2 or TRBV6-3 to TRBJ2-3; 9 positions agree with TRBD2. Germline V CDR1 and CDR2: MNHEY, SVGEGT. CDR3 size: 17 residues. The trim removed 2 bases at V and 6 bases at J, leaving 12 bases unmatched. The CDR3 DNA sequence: TGTGCCAGCAGTTACGCTACGACTAGCGGCCCGGGGGATACGCAGTATTTT. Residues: CASSYATTSGPGDTQYF.

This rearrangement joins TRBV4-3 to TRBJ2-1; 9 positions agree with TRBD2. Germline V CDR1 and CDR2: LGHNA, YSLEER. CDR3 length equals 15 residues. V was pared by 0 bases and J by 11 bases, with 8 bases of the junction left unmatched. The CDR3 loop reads CASSQEGPLAGQQFF. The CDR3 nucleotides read TGCGCCAGCAGCCAAGAAGGACCTCTAGCGGGACAGCAGTTCTTC.

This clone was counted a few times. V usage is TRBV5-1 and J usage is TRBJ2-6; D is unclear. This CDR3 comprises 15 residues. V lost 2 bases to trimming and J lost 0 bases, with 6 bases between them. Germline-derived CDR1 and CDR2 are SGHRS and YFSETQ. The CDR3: CASSLAISGANVLTF. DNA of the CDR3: TGCGCCAGCAGCTTAGCCATCTCTGGGGCCAACGTCCTGACTTTC.

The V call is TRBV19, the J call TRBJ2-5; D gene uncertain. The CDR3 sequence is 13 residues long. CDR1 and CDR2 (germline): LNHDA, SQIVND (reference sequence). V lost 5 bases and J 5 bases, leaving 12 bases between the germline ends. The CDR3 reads CASSPLVWETQYF. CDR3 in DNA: TGTGCCAGTAGTCCGCTAGTGTGGGAGACCCAGTACTTC.

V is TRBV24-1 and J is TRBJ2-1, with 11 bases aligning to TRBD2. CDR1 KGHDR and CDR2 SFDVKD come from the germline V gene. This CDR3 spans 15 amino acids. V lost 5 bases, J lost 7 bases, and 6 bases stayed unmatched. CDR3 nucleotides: TGTGCCACCAGTGTGACTAGCGGGATAAAGAATGAGCAGTTCTTC. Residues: CATSVTSGIKNEQFF.

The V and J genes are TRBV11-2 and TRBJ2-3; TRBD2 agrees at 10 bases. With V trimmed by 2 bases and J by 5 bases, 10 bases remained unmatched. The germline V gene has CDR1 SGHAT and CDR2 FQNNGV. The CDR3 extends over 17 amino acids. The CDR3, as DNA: TGTGCCAGCAGCTTAATGAGAAGCGGGAGGGGTGGAGATACGCAGTATTTT. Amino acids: CASSLMRSGRGGDTQYF.

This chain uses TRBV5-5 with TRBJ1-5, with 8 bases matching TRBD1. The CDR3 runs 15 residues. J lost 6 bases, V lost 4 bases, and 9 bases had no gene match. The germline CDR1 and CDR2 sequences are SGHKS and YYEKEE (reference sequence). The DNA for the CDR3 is TGTGCCAGCAGCAGCGGACAGGGTGGCCGTCAGCCCCAGCATTTT. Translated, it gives CASSSGQGGRQPQHF.

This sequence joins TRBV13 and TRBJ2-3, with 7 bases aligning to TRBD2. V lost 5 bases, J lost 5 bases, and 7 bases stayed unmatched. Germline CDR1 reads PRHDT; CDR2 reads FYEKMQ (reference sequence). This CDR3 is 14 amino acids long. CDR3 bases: TGTGCCAGCAGCCGCCGAACGGGAGGAGATACGCAGTATTTT. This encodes CASSRRTGGDTQYF.

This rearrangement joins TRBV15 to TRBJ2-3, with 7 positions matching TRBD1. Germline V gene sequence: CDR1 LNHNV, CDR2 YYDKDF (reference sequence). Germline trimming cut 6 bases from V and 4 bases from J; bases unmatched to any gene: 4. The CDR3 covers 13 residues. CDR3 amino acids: CATRGTDSDTQYF. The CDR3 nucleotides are TGTGCCACCAGGGGGACAGACTCAGATACGCAGTATTTT.

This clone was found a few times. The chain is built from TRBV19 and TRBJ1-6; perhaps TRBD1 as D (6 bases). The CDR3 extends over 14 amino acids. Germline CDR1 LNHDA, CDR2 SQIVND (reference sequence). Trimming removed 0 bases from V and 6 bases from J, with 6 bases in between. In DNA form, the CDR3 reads TGTGCCAGTAGTATAGACAGGGGTAATTCACCCCTCCACTTT. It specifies CASSIDRGNSPLHF.

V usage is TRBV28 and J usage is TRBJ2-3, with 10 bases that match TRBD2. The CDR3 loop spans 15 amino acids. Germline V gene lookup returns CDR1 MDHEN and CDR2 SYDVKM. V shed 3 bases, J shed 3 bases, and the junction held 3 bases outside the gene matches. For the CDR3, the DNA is TGTGCCAGCAGTTTCGCACTAGCGGGAACAGATACGCAGTATTTT. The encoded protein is CASSFALAGTDTQYF.

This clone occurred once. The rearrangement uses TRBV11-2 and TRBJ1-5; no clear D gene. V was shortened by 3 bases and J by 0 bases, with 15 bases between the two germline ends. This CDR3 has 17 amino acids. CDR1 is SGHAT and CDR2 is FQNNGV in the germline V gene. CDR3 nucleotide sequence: TGTGCCAGCAGCTTCCGTTGGCAGGCATATAGCAATCAGCCCCAGCATTTT. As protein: CASSFRWQAYSNQPQHF.

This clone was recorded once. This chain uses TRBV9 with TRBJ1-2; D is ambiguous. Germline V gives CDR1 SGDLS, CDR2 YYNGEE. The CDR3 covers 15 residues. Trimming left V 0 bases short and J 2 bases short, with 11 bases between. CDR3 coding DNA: TGTGCCAGCAGCGTAGGAGGAGGGCACAACTATGGCTACACCTTC. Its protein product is CASSVGGGHNYGYTF.

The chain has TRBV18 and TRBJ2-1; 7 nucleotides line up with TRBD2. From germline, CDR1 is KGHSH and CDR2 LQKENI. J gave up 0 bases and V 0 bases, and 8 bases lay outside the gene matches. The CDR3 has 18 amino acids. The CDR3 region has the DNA TGTGCCAGCTCACCACCCGTGGGCGGGAGACACTCCTACAATGAGCAGTTCTTC. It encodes CASSPPVGGRHSYNEQFF.

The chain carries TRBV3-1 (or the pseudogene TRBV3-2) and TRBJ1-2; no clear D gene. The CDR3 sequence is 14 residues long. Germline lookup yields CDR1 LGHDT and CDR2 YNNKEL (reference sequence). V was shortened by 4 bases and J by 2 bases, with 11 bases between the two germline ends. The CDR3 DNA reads TGTGCCAGCAGCCCCGGCCTGAGGAACTATGGCTACACCTTC. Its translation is CASSPGLRNYGYTF.

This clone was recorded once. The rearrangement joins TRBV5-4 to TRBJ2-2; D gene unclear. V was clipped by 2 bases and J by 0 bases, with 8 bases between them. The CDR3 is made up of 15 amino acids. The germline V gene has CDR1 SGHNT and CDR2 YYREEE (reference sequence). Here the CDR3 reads CASSLLNANTGELFF. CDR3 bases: TGTGCCAGCAGCTTACTTAATGCGAACACCGGGGAGCTGTTTTTT.

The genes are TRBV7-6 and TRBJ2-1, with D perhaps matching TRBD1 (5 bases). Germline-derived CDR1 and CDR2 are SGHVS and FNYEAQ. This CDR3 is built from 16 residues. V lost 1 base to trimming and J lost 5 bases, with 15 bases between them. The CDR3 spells CASSLDLQLDNNEQFF. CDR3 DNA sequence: TGTGCCAGCAGCTTAGATCTACAGTTGGACAACAATGAGCAGTTCTTC.

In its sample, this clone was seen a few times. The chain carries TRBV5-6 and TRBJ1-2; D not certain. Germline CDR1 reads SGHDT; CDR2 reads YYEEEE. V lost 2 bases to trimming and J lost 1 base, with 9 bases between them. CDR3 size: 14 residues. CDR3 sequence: CASSFRGLNYGYTF. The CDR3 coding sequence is TGTGCCAGCAGCTTCAGAGGGCTTAACTATGGCTACACCTTC.

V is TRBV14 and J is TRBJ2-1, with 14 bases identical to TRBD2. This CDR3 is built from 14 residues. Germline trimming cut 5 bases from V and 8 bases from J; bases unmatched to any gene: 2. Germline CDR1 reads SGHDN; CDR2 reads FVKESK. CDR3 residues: CASSEGLAGDEQFF. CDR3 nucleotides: TGTGCCAGCAGCGAGGGACTAGCGGGAGATGAGCAGTTCTTC. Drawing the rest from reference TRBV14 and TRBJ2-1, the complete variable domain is EAGVTQFPSHSVIEKGQTVTLRCDPISGHDNLYWYRRVMGKEIKFLLHFVKESKQDESGMPNNRFLAERTGGTYSTLKVQPAELEDSGVYFCASSEGLAGDEQFFGPGTRLTVL.